Listed below are T cell receptor beta chains from one sample, sequenced in a study of OX40 agonist ivuxolimab in advanced cancers. Assay: immunoSEQ multiplex PCR; the TCRdb copy retains only in-frame clones and omits some. This table has 70,000 or so clones, around 83% appearing once. This specimen was CD4+ or CD8+ T cells sorted from blood, taken in a trial of the OX40 agonist ivuxolimab. The receptor source for this set is an adult with an advanced solid tumor such as melanoma, head and neck, liver or kidney cancer. Both conserved end residues are part of each CDR3. D genes are given only for firm matches. Part of the rows lack a size; the others show once, few, many or a class for expanded clones.

clone size: .; D gene: TRBD2; CDR3 length: 15; J gene: TRBJ2-3; V gene: TRBV5-1; CDR3 DNA: TGCGCCAGCAGCTACTTAGCGGGAGACACAGATACGCAGTATTTT; CDR3 protein: CASSYLAGDTDTQYF
clone size: .; D gene: .; CDR3 length: 12; J gene: TRBJ2-7; V gene: TRBV11-2; CDR3 DNA: TGTGCCAGCAGCCCTCTTGGGTACGAGCAGTACTTC; CDR3 protein: CASSPLGYEQYF
clone size: .; D gene: .; CDR3 length: 12; J gene: TRBJ2-1; V gene: TRBV7-3; CDR3 DNA: TGTGCCAGCAGCTTACGGGGTAATGAGCAGTTCTTC; CDR3 protein: CASSLRGNEQFF
clone size: .; D gene: .; CDR3 length: 14; J gene: TRBJ2-7; V gene: TRBV7-2; CDR3 DNA: TGTGCCAGCAGCTTAGGTTCCCATTCCTACGAGCAGTACTTC; CDR3 protein: CASSLGSHSYEQYF
clone size: .; D gene: TRBD1; CDR3 length: 19; J gene: TRBJ1-2; V gene: TRBV28; CDR3 DNA: TGTGCCAGCAGTTCCATGACAGGGGGCCTGGTAAGCGGGCTAGATGGCTACACCTTC; CDR3 protein: CASSSMTGGLVSGLDGYTF
clone size: .; D gene: .; CDR3 length: 15; J gene: TRBJ1-2; V gene: TRBV7-2; CDR3 DNA: TGTGCCAGCAAGTCTAGGGGCAGAAGTAACTATGGCTACACCTTC; CDR3 protein: CASKSRGRSNYGYTF
clone size: .; D gene: .; CDR3 length: 20; J gene: TRBJ2-1; V gene: TRBV4-1; CDR3 DNA: TGCGCCAGCAGCCAACCGCGCGGGCTAGTCGGATCGGTAGGAGACAATGAGCAGTTCTTC; CDR3 protein: CASSQPRGLVGSVGDNEQFF
clone size: .; D gene: .; CDR3 length: 13; J gene: TRBJ2-1; V gene: TRBV5-4; CDR3 DNA: TGTGCCAGCAGCCTTGACCCGGTGGGTGAGCAGTTCTTC; CDR3 protein: CASSLDPVGEQFF
clone size: few; D gene: .; CDR3 length: 12; J gene: TRBJ1-4; V gene: TRBV15; CDR3 DNA: TGTGCCACCAGCAGATTTTCGGAAAAACTGTTTTTT; CDR3 protein: CATSRFSEKLFF
clone size: .; D gene: .; CDR3 length: 15; J gene: TRBJ1-2; V gene: TRBV5-5; CDR3 DNA: TGTGCCAGCAGCCCCCTGGTGGGGGTCCCCTATGGCTACACCTTC; CDR3 protein: CASSPLVGVPYGYTF
clone size: .; D gene: .; CDR3 length: 19; J gene: TRBJ2-5; V gene: TRBV23-1; CDR3 DNA: TGCGCCAGCAGTCAACCTCTTCCCCCAGGGCCGAGACACCAAGAGACCCAGTACTTC; CDR3 protein: CASSQPLPPGPRHQETQYF
clone size: .; D gene: .; CDR3 length: 15; J gene: TRBJ2-2; V gene: TRBV5-1; CDR3 DNA: TGCGCCAGCAGCCCCAGTACCCTCCGGTACGGGGAGCTGTTTTTT; CDR3 protein: CASSPSTLRYGELFF
clone size: .; D gene: TRBD1; CDR3 length: 15; J gene: TRBJ2-5; V gene: TRBV6-6; CDR3 DNA: TGTGCCAGCAGTCCCGGGCAGGGGGAACGTGAGACCCAGTACTTC; CDR3 protein: CASSPGQGERETQYF
clone size: .; D gene: .; CDR3 length: 14; J gene: TRBJ1-2; V gene: TRBV19; CDR3 DNA: TGTGCCAGTAGTACCGGGGAGCAGGGGTACGGCTACACCTTC; CDR3 protein: CASSTGEQGYGYTF
clone size: .; D gene: TRBD2; CDR3 length: 15; J gene: TRBJ2-1; V gene: TRBV30; CDR3 DNA: TGTGCCTGGATGACGGGCGGGAGAGCGTACCGCGAGCAGTTCTTC; CDR3 protein: CAWMTGGRAYREQFF
clone size: .; D gene: .; CDR3 length: 13; J gene: TRBJ2-2; V gene: TRBV10-2; CDR3 DNA: TGCGCCAGCAGTAGGGGAGACACCGGGGAGCTGTTTTTT; CDR3 protein: CASSRGDTGELFF
clone size: once; D gene: .; CDR3 length: 13; J gene: TRBJ1-1; V gene: TRBV2; CDR3 DNA: TGTGCCAGCAGCCCCAGGGAAGGGGCTGAAGCTTTCTTT; CDR3 protein: CASSPREGAEAFF
clone size: .; D gene: TRBD2; CDR3 length: 18; J gene: TRBJ2-5; V gene: TRBV11-2; CDR3 DNA: TGTGCCAGCAGCTTAGGAGGTTCGGGCGGGAGTGGGCAAGAGACCCAGTACTTC; CDR3 protein: CASSLGGSGGSGQETQYF
clone size: .; D gene: .; CDR3 length: 17; J gene: TRBJ1-5; V gene: TRBV7-2; CDR3 DNA: TGTGCCAGCAGCTTGTGGTCAGTCCAACCCAGCAATCAGCCCCAGCATTTT; CDR3 protein: CASSLWSVQPSNQPQHF
clone size: .; D gene: TRBD2; CDR3 length: 14; J gene: TRBJ2-7; V gene: TRBV7-2; CDR3 DNA: TGTGCCAGCAGCTTAGGCCGACTAGCTGGCGAGCAGTACTTC; CDR3 protein: CASSLGRLAGEQYF
clone size: .; D gene: .; CDR3 length: 13; J gene: TRBJ2-7; V gene: TRBV30; CDR3 DNA: TGTGCCTGGAGTGCTCAGGTGTACTACGAGCAGTACTTC; CDR3 protein: CAWSAQVYYEQYF
clone size: .; D gene: TRBD1; CDR3 length: 15; J gene: TRBJ1-6; V gene: TRBV14; CDR3 DNA: TGTGCCAGCAGCCAAGGCGGGACAGTGGGTTCACCCCTCCACTTT; CDR3 protein: CASSQGGTVGSPLHF
clone size: .; D gene: .; CDR3 length: 15; J gene: TRBJ2-5; V gene: TRBV6-1; CDR3 DNA: TGTGCCAGCACTGCCGCCGGGACCCGGACAGAGACCCAGTACTTC; CDR3 protein: CASTAAGTRTETQYF
clone size: .; D gene: TRBD2; CDR3 length: 17; J gene: TRBJ2-1; V gene: TRBV7-9; CDR3 DNA: TGTGCCAGCAGCTTAGCGGGTCCAGCGGGGAAGAACAATGAGCAGTTCTTC; CDR3 protein: CASSLAGPAGKNNEQFF
clone size: few; D gene: TRBD1; CDR3 length: 12; J gene: TRBJ2-7; V gene: TRBV19; CDR3 DNA: TGTGCCACCGGGACAGCCAGCTACGAGCAGTACTTC; CDR3 protein: CATGTASYEQYF
clone size: .; D gene: .; CDR3 length: 14; J gene: TRBJ2-5; V gene: TRBV29-1; CDR3 DNA: TGCAGCGTTGGGGGCCCAACGAGTTGGGAGACCCAGTACTTC; CDR3 protein: CSVGGPTSWETQYF
clone size: .; D gene: .; CDR3 length: 12; J gene: TRBJ1-5; V gene: TRBV6-1; CDR3 DNA: TGTGCCAGCAGAGTAGGGAATCAGCCCCAGCATTTT; CDR3 protein: CASRVGNQPQHF
clone size: once; D gene: .; CDR3 length: 15; J gene: TRBJ2-5; V gene: TRBV5-4; CDR3 DNA: TGTGCCAGCAGCTTGAATTCGGGAATACAAGAGACCCAGTACTTC; CDR3 protein: CASSLNSGIQETQYF
clone size: .; D gene: .; CDR3 length: 12; J gene: TRBJ2-7; V gene: TRBV7-9; CDR3 DNA: TGTGCCAGCAGCTTAGGGCAGACCGCGCAGTACTTC; CDR3 protein: CASSLGQTAQYF
clone size: .; D gene: .; CDR3 length: 14; J gene: TRBJ2-7; V gene: TRBV7-9; CDR3 DNA: TGTGCCAGCAGCTTAGTCAGTAAATCCTACGAGCAGTACTTC; CDR3 protein: CASSLVSKSYEQYF
clone size: .; D gene: TRBD1; CDR3 length: 14; J gene: TRBJ1-1; V gene: TRBV18; CDR3 DNA: TGTGCCAGCTCCCCGACAGGGTGGGATGGTGGAGCTTTCTTT; CDR3 protein: CASSPTGWDGGAFF
clone size: .; D gene: .; CDR3 length: 13; J gene: TRBJ2-1; V gene: TRBV2; CDR3 DNA: TGTGCCAGCACGGACGATGGGAACAATGAGCAGTTCTTC; CDR3 protein: CASTDDGNNEQFF
clone size: .; D gene: TRBD1; CDR3 length: 14; J gene: TRBJ2-7; V gene: TRBV5-1; CDR3 DNA: TGCGCCAGCAGCTCTACAGGGGCAACCTACGAGCAGTACTTC; CDR3 protein: CASSSTGATYEQYF
clone size: once; D gene: TRBD2; CDR3 length: 16; J gene: TRBJ2-2; V gene: TRBV7-2; CDR3 DNA: TGTGCCAGCAGCCCTAGCGGACGGGGGAACACCGGGGAGCTGTTTTTT; CDR3 protein: CASSPSGRGNTGELFF
clone size: .; D gene: .; CDR3 length: 15; J gene: TRBJ1-5; V gene: TRBV2; CDR3 DNA: TGTGCCAGCACCTTCATAAGGACGGTTAATCAGCCCCAGCATTTT; CDR3 protein: CASTFIRTVNQPQHF
clone size: .; D gene: .; CDR3 length: 13; J gene: TRBJ2-7; V gene: TRBV5-1; CDR3 DNA: TGCGCCAGCAGCGCCTTCCAGGGTTACGAGCAGTACTTC; CDR3 protein: CASSAFQGYEQYF
clone size: .; D gene: .; CDR3 length: 12; J gene: TRBJ1-2; V gene: TRBV5-6; CDR3 DNA: TGTGCCAGCAGCTTTAGGAGCTATGGCTACACCTTC; CDR3 protein: CASSFRSYGYTF
clone size: .; D gene: .; CDR3 length: 16; J gene: TRBJ1-4; V gene: TRBV5-4; CDR3 DNA: TGTGCCAGCAGTAGCGGGGAAGGGGGGAAGGGTGAAAAACTGTTTTTT; CDR3 protein: CASSSGEGGKGEKLFF
clone size: .; D gene: .; CDR3 length: 16; J gene: TRBJ1-1; V gene: TRBV7-9; CDR3 DNA: TGTGCCAGCAGCCCCCCGGGGAAAATCGCGGAAACTGAAGCTTTCTTT; CDR3 protein: CASSPPGKIAETEAFF
clone size: .; D gene: TRBD1; CDR3 length: 17; J gene: TRBJ2-6; V gene: TRBV6-1; CDR3 DNA: TGTGCCAGCAGTGCGTCCGGGACAGGATCTGGGGCCAACGTCCTGACTTTC; CDR3 protein: CASSASGTGSGANVLTF
clone size: .; D gene: .; CDR3 length: 12; J gene: TRBJ1-1; V gene: TRBV2; CDR3 DNA: TGTGCCAGCAGGGCCGAGAGGGGGGAAGCTTTCTTT; CDR3 protein: CASRAERGEAFF
clone size: .; D gene: TRBD1; CDR3 length: 15; J gene: TRBJ2-1; V gene: TRBV15; CDR3 DNA: TGTGCCACCAGACCCGGACAGGGAACCTACAATGAGCAGTTCTTC; CDR3 protein: CATRPGQGTYNEQFF
clone size: .; D gene: .; CDR3 length: 16; J gene: TRBJ2-5; V gene: TRBV7-9; CDR3 DNA: TGTGCCAGCAGCTTAGGTAACTCACCCGGAGGGGAGACCCAGTACTTC; CDR3 protein: CASSLGNSPGGETQYF
clone size: once; D gene: .; CDR3 length: 15; J gene: TRBJ1-3; V gene: TRBV7-2; CDR3 DNA: TGTGCCAGCAGCCTCACAGGGTCCTCTGGAAACACCATATATTTT; CDR3 protein: CASSLTGSSGNTIYF
clone size: .; D gene: .; CDR3 length: 15; J gene: TRBJ2-3; V gene: TRBV7-2; CDR3 DNA: TGTGCCAGCAGCTTAGAAGGACAGTACACAGATACGCAGTATTTT; CDR3 protein: CASSLEGQYTDTQYF
clone size: .; D gene: .; CDR3 length: 14; J gene: TRBJ2-3; V gene: TRBV6-4; CDR3 DNA: TGTGCCAGCAGTGCACAGGGTGGAACAGATACGCAGTATTTT; CDR3 protein: CASSAQGGTDTQYF
clone size: .; D gene: .; CDR3 length: 12; J gene: TRBJ2-2; V gene: TRBV5-1; CDR3 DNA: TGCGCCAGCAGCTTGGAAGTCGGGGAGCTGTTTTTT; CDR3 protein: CASSLEVGELFF
clone size: .; D gene: TRBD1; CDR3 length: 14; J gene: TRBJ2-7; V gene: TRBV7-9; CDR3 DNA: TGTGCCAGCAGCCTAGACAGGGGGCTAGACGAGCAGTACTTC; CDR3 protein: CASSLDRGLDEQYF
clone size: .; D gene: TRBD1; CDR3 length: 17; J gene: TRBJ1-4; V gene: TRBV4-1; CDR3 DNA: TGCGCCAGCAGCCGATCCGGGACAGGGGCCTCTAATGAAAAACTGTTTTTT; CDR3 protein: CASSRSGTGASNEKLFF
clone size: .; D gene: TRBD2; CDR3 length: 16; J gene: TRBJ2-7; V gene: TRBV5-1; CDR3 DNA: TGCGCCAGCAGCTTGGATCTAGCGGGAGGGCCTCACGAGCAGTACTTC; CDR3 protein: CASSLDLAGGPHEQYF
clone size: .; D gene: .; CDR3 length: 17; J gene: TRBJ2-5; V gene: TRBV11-2; CDR3 DNA: TGTGCCAGCAGCCCCATGAGGAGGGGATTGGGGCAAGAGACCCAGTACTTC; CDR3 protein: CASSPMRRGLGQETQYF
clone size: .; D gene: TRBD1; CDR3 length: 12; J gene: TRBJ2-7; V gene: TRBV2; CDR3 DNA: TGTGCCGGCCGGGACAGGGCTTACGAGCAGTACTTC; CDR3 protein: CAGRDRAYEQYF
clone size: .; D gene: TRBD1; CDR3 length: 16; J gene: TRBJ1-4; V gene: TRBV30; CDR3 DNA: TGTGCCTGGAGACACCCTGGACAGGGGCTAAATGAAAAACTGTTTTTT; CDR3 protein: CAWRHPGQGLNEKLFF
clone size: .; D gene: .; CDR3 length: 17; J gene: TRBJ2-7; V gene: TRBV9; CDR3 DNA: TGTGCCAGCAGCGTAGACGATAGAGGCAGGGGCAAATACGAGCAGTACTTC; CDR3 protein: CASSVDDRGRGKYEQYF